What follows are 10 T cell receptor beta chains derived from one specimen sequenced in a study of cytomegalovirus exposure and HLA in healthy donors. A multiplex PCR was run with 60 Vbeta primers and 13 Jbeta primers. Produced via immunoSEQ multiplex PCR; TCRdb's table is partial and in-frame only. The profile covers fewer than 110,000 clones, with around 76% appearing a single time and approximately 10% taken by the ten largest. Sequenced sample: PBMCs. All receptors come from a woman under 30 in good health and CMV-seropositive.

The chain carries TRBV2 and TRBJ1-5; D unclear. V was cut by 6 bases and J by 1 base, with 10 bases left in between. The CDR3 totals 14 residues. Germline V gene data show CDR1 as SNHLY and CDR2 as FYNNEI. The CDR3 region has the DNA TGTGCCAGCAGGGAGGGTGGAAGCAATCAGCCCCAGCATTTT. Translated: CASREGGSNQPQHF. The full variable domain, with the rest looked up from reference TRBV2 and TRBJ1-5, is EPEVTQTPSHQVTQMGQEVILRCVPISNHLYFYWYRQILGQKVEFLVSFYNNEISEKSEIFDDQFSVERPDGSNFTLKIRSTKLEDSAMYFCASREGGSNQPQHFGDGTRLSIL.

The CDR3 loop reads CASSNRVNTEAFF. The CDR3 DNA reads TGCGCCAGCAGCAACAGGGTGAACACTGAAGCTTTCTTT. The rearrangement links TRBV10-2 to TRBJ1-1; tentative D call: TRBD1 (6 bases). The V end was cut by 6 bases, the J end by 0 bases, with 8 bases between. CDR1 WSHSY and CDR2 SAAADI come from the germline V gene. The CDR3 runs 13 residues.

The chain links TRBV5-1 to TRBJ1-2; D is unresolved. The germline gives CDR1 SGHRS, CDR2 YFSETQ. The V and J ends lost 0 bases and 0 bases respectively, with 15 bases between them. The CDR3 sequence is 17 residues long. The CDR3 DNA follows: TGCGCCAGCAGCTTGGGACATCCAATTAATCCTAACTATGGCTACACCTTC. It codes for CASSLGHPINPNYGYTF. Combining the CDR3 with reference TRBV5-1 and TRBJ1-2 gives the whole variable domain KAGVTQTPRYLIKTRGQQVTLSCSPISGHRSVSWYQQTPGQGLQFLFEYFSETQRNKGNFPGRFSGRQFSNSRSEMNVSTLELGDSALYLCASSLGHPINPNYGYTFGSGTRLTVV.

V is TRBV5-1 and J is TRBJ2-7; 9 bases are a match to TRBD1. Germline CDR1 SGHRS, CDR2 YFSETQ. V shed 6 bases and J 4 bases; nucleotides not matched to a gene: 11. CDR3 size: 15 residues. For the CDR3, the DNA is TGCGCCAGCACAGCCACCGGGACAGGGAGTTACGAGCAGTACTTC. Translation: CASTATGTGSYEQYF.

The genes are TRBV12-5 and TRBJ1-2, with D maybe TRBD1 (6 bases). The V gene lost 5 bases and the J gene lost 7 bases, with 17 bases spanning the gap. The CDR3 sequence is 14 residues long. Germline assignment: CDR1 LGHNT and CDR2 FRNRAP. CDR3 loop: CASGILQRDTGYTF. The CDR3 nucleotides read TGTGCTAGTGGTATCCTCCAGAGGGACACTGGCTACACCTTC.

This chain links TRBV5-1 with TRBJ2-7, with D possibly TRBD1 on 6 matching bases. There are 14 residues in the CDR3. From germline, CDR1 is SGHRS and CDR2 YFSETQ. Trimming took 1 base from V and 4 from J, leaving 12 bases between them. CDR3 sequence reads: CASSLQGLGYEQYF. CDR3 DNA sequence: TGCGCCAGCAGCTTGCAGGGGCTGGGGTACGAGCAGTACTTC.

The chain uses TRBV2 and TRBJ1-5, with TRBD1 identical over 11 bases. Germline V gene lookup returns CDR1 SNHLY and CDR2 FYNNEI. V was clipped by 4 bases and J by 7 bases; unmatched bases: 0. This CDR3 has 13 amino acids. The chain's CDR3 is CASSGTGGQPQHF. CDR3 nucleotides: TGTGCCAGCAGTGGGACAGGGGGCCAGCCCCAGCATTTT.

This chain joins TRBV30 and TRBJ2-5; perhaps TRBD1 as D (5 bases). Per the germline V gene, CDR1 is GTSNPN and CDR2 is SVGIG (reference sequence). The V end was cut by 2 bases, the J end by 0 bases, with 10 bases between. This CDR3 has 14 amino acids. This CDR3 reads CAWSQGGYQETQYF. CDR3 bases: TGTGCCTGGAGTCAGGGCGGATACCAAGAGACCCAGTACTTC.

This clone was seen a few times. The chain is built from TRBV27 and TRBJ2-1; 7 bases fit TRBD1. The germline CDR1 and CDR2 sequences are MNHEY and SMNVEV (reference sequence). Losses at the gene ends were 5 bases for V and 6 bases for J; bases not matched to a gene: 10. CDR3 length equals 15 residues. CDR3 residues: CASSPSLTGSNEQFF. The CDR3 DNA reads TGTGCCAGCAGTCCATCATTGACAGGGTCCAATGAGCAGTTCTTC.

This chain joins TRBV15 and TRBJ1-2; D is possibly TRBD1 (5 bases). In germline, CDR1 is LNHNV, CDR2 YYDKDF (reference sequence). The CDR3 length is 19 residues. Trimming shortened V by 0 bases and J by 0 bases, and 20 bases separated the two germline ends. The CDR3 sequence: CATSRDHPSDSFPNYGYTF. The CDR3, as DNA: TGTGCCACCAGCAGAGATCACCCCTCCGACAGTTTTCCTAACTATGGCTACACCTTC.